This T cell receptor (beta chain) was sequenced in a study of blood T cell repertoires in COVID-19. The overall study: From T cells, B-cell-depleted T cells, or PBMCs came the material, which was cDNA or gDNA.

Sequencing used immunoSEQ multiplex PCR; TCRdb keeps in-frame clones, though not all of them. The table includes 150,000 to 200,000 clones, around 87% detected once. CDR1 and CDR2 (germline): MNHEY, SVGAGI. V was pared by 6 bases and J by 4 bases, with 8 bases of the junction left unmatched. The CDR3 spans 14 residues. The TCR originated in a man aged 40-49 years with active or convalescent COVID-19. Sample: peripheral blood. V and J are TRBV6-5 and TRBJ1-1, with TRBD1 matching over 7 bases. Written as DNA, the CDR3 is TGTGCCAGCAGCCCACAGGGGCTGGGCACTGAAGCTTTCTTT. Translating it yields CASSPQGLGTEAFF.